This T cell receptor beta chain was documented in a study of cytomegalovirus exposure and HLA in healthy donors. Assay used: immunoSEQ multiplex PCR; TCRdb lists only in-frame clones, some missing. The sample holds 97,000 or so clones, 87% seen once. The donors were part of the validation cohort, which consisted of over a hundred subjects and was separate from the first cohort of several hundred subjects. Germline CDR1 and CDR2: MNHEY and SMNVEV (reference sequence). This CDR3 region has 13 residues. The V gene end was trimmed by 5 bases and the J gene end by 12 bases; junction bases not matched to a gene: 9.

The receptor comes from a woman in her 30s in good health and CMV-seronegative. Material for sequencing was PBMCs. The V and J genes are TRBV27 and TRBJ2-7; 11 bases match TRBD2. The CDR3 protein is CASSNLAGGPGYF. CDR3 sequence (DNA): TGTGCCAGCAGTAACCTAGCGGGAGGCCCGGGGTACTTC.